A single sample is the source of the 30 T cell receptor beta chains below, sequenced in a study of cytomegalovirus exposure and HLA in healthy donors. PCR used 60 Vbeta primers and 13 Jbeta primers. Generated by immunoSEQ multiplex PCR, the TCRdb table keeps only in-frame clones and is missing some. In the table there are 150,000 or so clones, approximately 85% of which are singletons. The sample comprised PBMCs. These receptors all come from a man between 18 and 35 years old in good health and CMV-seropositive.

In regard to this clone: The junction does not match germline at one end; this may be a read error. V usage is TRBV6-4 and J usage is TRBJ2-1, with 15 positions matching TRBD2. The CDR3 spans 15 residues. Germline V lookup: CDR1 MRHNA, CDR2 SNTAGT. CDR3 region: CASSDSGTSGGPTLF. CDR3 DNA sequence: TGTGCCAGCAGTGACTCCGGGACTAGCGGGGGGCCTACTCTCTTC.

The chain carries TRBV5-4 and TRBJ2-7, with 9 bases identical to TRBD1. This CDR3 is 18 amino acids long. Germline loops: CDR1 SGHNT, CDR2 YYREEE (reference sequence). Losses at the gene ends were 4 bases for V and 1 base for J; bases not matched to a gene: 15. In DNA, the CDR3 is TGTGCCAGCAGCCCCGGAGGCTCCCGGGACAGGGCTTCCTACGAGCAGTACTTC. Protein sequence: CASSPGGSRDRASYEQYF.

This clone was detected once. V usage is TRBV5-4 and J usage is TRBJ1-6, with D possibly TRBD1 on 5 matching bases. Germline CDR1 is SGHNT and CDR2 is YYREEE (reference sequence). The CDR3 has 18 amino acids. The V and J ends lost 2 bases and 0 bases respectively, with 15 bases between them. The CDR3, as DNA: TGTGCCAGCAGCTTATCCCAGGGACTGAGCTCCTATAATTCACCCCTCCACTTT. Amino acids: CASSLSQGLSSYNSPLHF.

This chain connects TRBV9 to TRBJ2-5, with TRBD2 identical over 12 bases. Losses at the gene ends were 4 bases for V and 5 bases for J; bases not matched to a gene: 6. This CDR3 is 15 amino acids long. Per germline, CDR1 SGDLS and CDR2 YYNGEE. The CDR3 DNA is TGTGCCAGCAGCCCCCTAGCGGGGGGGTGGGAGACCCAGTACTTC. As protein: CASSPLAGGWETQYF.

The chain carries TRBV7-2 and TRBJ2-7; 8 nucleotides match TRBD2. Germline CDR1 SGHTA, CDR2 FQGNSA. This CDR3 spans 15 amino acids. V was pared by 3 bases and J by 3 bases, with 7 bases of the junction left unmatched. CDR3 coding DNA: TGTGCCAGCAGCTTCGGGGGGGCCTTTGGCTACGAGCAGTACTTC. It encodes CASSFGGAFGYEQYF.

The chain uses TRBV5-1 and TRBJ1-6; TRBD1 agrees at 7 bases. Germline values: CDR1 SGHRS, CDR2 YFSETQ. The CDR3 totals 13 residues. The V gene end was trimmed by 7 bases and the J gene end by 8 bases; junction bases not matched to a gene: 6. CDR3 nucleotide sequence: TGCGCCAGCTCCGACAGGGAGGATTCACCCCTCCACTTT. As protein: CASSDREDSPLHF.

CDR3 sequence: CSVDWGLGGYTF. The CDR3 region has the DNA TGCAGCGTGGACTGGGGATTGGGGGGCTACACCTTC. The chain is built from TRBV29-1 and TRBJ1-2; D is unclear. The CDR3 sequence is 12 residues long. The germline gives CDR1 SQVTM, CDR2 ANQGSEA. Trimming removed 6 bases at V and 8 bases at J, with 16 bases between.

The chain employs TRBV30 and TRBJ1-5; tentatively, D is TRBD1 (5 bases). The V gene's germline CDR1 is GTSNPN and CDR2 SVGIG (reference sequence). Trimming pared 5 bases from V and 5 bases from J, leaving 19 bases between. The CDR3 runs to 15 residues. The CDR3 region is CAWSRGVGVDQPQHF. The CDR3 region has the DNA TGTGCCTGGTCCCGGGGGGTAGGAGTTGATCAGCCCCAGCATTTT.

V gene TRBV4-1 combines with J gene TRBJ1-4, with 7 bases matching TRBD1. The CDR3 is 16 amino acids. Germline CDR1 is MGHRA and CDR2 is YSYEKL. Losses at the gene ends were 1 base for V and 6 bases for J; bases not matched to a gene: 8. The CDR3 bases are TGCGCCAGCAGCCAAGGCCAGAACAGGGGAGATGAAAAACTGTTTTTT. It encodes CASSQGQNRGDEKLFF.

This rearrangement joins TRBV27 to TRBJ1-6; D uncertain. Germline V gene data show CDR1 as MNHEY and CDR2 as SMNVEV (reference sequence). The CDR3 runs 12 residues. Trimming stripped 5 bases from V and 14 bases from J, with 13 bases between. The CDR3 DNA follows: TGTGCCAGCAGTGCCCCGACCGGGGCCCTCCACTTT. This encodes CASSAPTGALHF.

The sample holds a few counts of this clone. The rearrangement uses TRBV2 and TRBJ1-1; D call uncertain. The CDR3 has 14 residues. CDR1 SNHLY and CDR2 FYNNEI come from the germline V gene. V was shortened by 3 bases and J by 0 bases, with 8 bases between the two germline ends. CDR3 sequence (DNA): TGTGCCAGCAGTGATGAGTTTATGAACACTGAAGCTTTCTTT. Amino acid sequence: CASSDEFMNTEAFF.

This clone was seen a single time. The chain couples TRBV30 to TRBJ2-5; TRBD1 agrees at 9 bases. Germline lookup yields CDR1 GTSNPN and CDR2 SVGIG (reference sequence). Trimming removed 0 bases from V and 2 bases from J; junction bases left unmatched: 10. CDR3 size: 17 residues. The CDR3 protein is CAWSVFPPDRGQETQYF. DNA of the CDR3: TGTGCCTGGAGTGTTTTCCCTCCCGACAGGGGGCAAGAGACCCAGTACTTC.

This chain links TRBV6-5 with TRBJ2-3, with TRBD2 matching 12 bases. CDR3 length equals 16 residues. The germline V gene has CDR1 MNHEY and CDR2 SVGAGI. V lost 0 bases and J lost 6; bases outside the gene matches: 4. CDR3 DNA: TGTGCCAGCAGTTACTCAAGACTAGCGGGGGCGGATACGCAGTATTTT. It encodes CASSYSRLAGADTQYF.

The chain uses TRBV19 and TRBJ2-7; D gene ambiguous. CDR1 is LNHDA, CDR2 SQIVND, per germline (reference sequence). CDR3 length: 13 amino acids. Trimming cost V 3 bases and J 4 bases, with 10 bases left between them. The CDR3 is CASSITIGYEQYF. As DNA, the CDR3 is TGTGCCAGTAGTATTACTATAGGTTACGAGCAGTACTTC.

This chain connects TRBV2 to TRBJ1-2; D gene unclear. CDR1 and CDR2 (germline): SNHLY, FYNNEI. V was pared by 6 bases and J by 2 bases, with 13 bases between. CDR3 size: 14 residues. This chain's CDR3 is CASREPGKNYGYTF. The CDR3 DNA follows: TGTGCCAGCAGAGAGCCGGGAAAAAACTATGGCTACACCTTC.

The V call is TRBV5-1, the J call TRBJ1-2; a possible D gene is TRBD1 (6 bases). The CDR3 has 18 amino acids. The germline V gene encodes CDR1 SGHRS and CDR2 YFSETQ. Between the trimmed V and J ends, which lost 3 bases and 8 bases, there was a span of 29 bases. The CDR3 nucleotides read TGCGCCAGCAGCTCGGACAGTATTAAAGCGCTGGGATGGATGGGCTACACCTTC. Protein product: CASSSDSIKALGWMGYTF.

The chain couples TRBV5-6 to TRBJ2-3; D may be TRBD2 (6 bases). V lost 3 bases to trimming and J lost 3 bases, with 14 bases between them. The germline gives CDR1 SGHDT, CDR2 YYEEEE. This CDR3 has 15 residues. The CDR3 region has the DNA TGTGCCAGCAGCTCGAAGACTAGTTTTACAGATACGCAGTATTTT. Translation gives CASSSKTSFTDTQYF.

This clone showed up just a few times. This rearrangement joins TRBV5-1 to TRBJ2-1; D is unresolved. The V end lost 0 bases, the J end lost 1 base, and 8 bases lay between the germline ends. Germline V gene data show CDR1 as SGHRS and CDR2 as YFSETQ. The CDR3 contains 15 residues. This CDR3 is CASSLETVSYNEQFF. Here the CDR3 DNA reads TGCGCCAGCAGCTTGGAAACAGTTTCCTACAATGAGCAGTTCTTC.

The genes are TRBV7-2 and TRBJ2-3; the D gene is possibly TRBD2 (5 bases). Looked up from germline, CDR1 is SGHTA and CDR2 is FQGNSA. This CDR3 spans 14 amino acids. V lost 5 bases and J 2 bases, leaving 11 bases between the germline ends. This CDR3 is CASSPQADTDTQYF. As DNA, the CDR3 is TGTGCCAGCAGCCCCCAAGCGGACACAGATACGCAGTATTTT.

CDR3 protein: CASSDGGGYEQYF. CDR3 in DNA: TGTGCCAGCAGTGATGGGGGGGGTTACGAGCAGTACTTC. This chain joins TRBV6-1 and TRBJ2-7, with 7 bases fitting TRBD2. The germline gives CDR1 MNHNS, CDR2 SASEGT. Unmatched junction bases numbered 3, after V lost 3 bases and J lost 4 bases. This CDR3 has 13 amino acids.

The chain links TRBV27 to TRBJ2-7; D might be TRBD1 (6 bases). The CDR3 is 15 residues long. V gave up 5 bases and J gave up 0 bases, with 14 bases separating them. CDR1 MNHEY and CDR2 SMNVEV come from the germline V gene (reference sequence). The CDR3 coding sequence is TGTGCCAGCAGTCCGCGACAGGTCCCCTCCTACGAGCAGTACTTC. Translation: CASSPRQVPSYEQYF.

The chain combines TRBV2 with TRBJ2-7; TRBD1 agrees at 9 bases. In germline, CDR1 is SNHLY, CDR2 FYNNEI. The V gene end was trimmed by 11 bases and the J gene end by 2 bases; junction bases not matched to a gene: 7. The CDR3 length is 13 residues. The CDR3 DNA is TGTGCCTCTAATACAGGGGGCACCTACGAGCAGTACTTC. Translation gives CASNTGGTYEQYF.

DNA for the CDR3: TGTGCCAGCAGCTTTAGCGGGGGGAGGTACAATGAGCAGTTCTTC. Translating gives CASSFSGGRYNEQFF. The chain couples TRBV7-9 to TRBJ2-1; the match to TRBD2 covers 10 bases. The CDR3 sequence is 15 residues long. Germline CDR1 and CDR2: SEHNR and FQNEAQ (reference sequence). Trimming cost V 3 bases and J 4 bases; bases outside gene matches: 3. The full variable domain, with the rest looked up from reference TRBV7-9 and TRBJ2-1, is DTGVSQNPRHKITKRGQNVTFRCDPISEHNRLYWYRQTLGQGPEFLTYFQNEAQLEKSRLLSDRFSAERPKGSFSTLEIQRTEQGDSAMYLCASSFSGGRYNEQFFGPGTRLTVL.

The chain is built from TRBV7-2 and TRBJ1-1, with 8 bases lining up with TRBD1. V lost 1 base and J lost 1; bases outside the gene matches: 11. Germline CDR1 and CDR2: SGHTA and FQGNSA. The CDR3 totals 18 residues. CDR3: CASSLVGTGQLRNTEAFF. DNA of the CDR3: TGTGCCAGCAGCTTAGTTGGGACAGGCCAACTTCGGAACACTGAAGCTTTCTTT.

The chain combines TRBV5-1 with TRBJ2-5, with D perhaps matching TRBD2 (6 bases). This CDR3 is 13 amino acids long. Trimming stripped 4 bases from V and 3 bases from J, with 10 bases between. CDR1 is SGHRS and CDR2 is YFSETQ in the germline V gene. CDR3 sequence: CASSRGGEETQYF. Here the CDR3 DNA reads TGCGCCAGCAGCCGCGGCGGGGAAGAGACCCAGTACTTC.

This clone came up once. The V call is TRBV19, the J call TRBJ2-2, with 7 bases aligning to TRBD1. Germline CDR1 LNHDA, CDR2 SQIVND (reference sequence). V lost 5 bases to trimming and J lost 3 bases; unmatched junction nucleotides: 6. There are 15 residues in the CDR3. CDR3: CASSHRGSDTGELFF. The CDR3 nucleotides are TGTGCCAGTAGTCACAGGGGTTCGGACACCGGGGAGCTGTTTTTT.

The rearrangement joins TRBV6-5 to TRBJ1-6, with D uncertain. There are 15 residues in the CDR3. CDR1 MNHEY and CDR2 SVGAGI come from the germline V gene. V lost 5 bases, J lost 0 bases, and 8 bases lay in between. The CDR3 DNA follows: TGTGCCAGCAGTAAAAGTAGCTCCTATAATTCACCCCTCCACTTT. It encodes CASSKSSSYNSPLHF.

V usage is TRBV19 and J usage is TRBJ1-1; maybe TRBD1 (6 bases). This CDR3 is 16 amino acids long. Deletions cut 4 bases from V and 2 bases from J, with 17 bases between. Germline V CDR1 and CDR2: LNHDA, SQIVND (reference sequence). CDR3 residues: CASSTFSGGANTEAFF. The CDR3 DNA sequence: TGTGCCAGTAGTACGTTTTCTGGGGGCGCCAACACTGAAGCTTTCTTT.

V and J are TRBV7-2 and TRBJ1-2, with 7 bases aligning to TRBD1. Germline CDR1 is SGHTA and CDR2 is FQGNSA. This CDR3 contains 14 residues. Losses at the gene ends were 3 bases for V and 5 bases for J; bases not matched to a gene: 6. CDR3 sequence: CASSFSTGAYGYTF. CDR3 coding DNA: TGTGCCAGCAGCTTTAGCACAGGGGCATATGGCTACACCTTC. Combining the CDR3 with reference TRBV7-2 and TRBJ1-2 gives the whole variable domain GAGVSQSPSNKVTEKGKDVELRCDPISGHTALYWYRQSLGQGLEFLIYFQGNSAPDKSGLPSDRFSAERTGGSVSTLTIQRTQQEDSAVYLCASSFSTGAYGYTFGSGTRLTVV.

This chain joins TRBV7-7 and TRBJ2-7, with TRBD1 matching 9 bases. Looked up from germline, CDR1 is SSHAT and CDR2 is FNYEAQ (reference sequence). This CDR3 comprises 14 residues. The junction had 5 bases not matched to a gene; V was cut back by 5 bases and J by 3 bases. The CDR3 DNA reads TGTGCCAGCAGCAAGGGACAGGGAAACTACGAGCAGTACTTC. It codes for CASSKGQGNYEQYF.